The 9 T cell receptor beta chains below were found in one sample sequenced in a study of T cells in tumors after PD-1 blockade. Clones were read by immunoSEQ multiplex PCR, and TCRdb kept only the in-frame ones, dropping some. The table has some 1,600 clones, approximately 67% seen once; the top ten hold around 35%. Sequencing was performed on tumor tissue, taken before anti-PD-1 treatment. The receptors come from a human donor with cutaneous squamous cell carcinoma.

The chain carries TRBV5-4 and TRBJ2-5; the D gene is possibly TRBD1 (5 bases). CDR1 and CDR2 (germline): SGHNT, YYREEE (reference sequence). V was clipped by 3 bases and J by 1 base, with 10 bases between them. CDR3 length equals 14 residues. The CDR3: CASSWGQGQETQYF. The CDR3 DNA reads as TGTGCCAGCAGCTGGGGCCAAGGCCAAGAGACCCAGTACTTC.

The chain carries TRBV5-1 and TRBJ2-4; 7 bases fit TRBD1. CDR3 length equals 15 residues. V was pared by 4 bases and J by 1 base, with 5 bases of the junction left unmatched. Germline lookup yields CDR1 SGHRS and CDR2 YFSETQ. Here the CDR3 reads CASSLEGAAKNIQYF. For the CDR3, the DNA is TGCGCCAGCAGCCTCGAGGGGGCGGCCAAAAACATTCAGTACTTC.

The chain is built from TRBV28 and TRBJ1-5; 12 bases match TRBD1. Germline assignment: CDR1 MDHEN and CDR2 SYDVKM. V was clipped by 7 bases and J by 1 base; unmatched bases: 8. The CDR3 extends over 17 amino acids. This CDR3 is CASTGTGGFWSNQPQHF. In DNA form, the CDR3 reads TGTGCCAGCACAGGGACAGGGGGCTTCTGGAGCAATCAGCCCCAGCATTTT.

The chain uses TRBV30 and TRBJ1-1, with no clear D. The V gene lost 2 bases and the J gene lost 8 bases, with 9 bases spanning the gap. The CDR3 runs to 11 residues. Germline values: CDR1 GTSNPN, CDR2 SVGIG (reference sequence). The CDR3 spells CAWSPTREAFF. The CDR3 region has the DNA TGTGCCTGGAGTCCCACTCGGGAAGCTTTCTTT.

The V call is TRBV28, the J call TRBJ2-3; D possibly uses TRBD1 or TRBD2 (5 bases each). Germline-derived CDR1 and CDR2 are MDHEN and SYDVKM. The CDR3 contains 12 residues. The V end lost 5 bases, the J end lost 10 bases, and 13 bases lay between the germline ends. The CDR3 coding sequence is TGTGCCAGCAGTCCCCCGTGGGACGCGCAGTATTTT. Its protein product is CASSPPWDAQYF.

The rearrangement links TRBV6-5 to TRBJ2-3; D perhaps matches TRBD1 (7 bases). The CDR3 extends over 12 amino acids. The germline V gene encodes CDR1 MNHEY and CDR2 SVGAGI. Trimming pared 6 bases from V and 10 bases from J, leaving 14 bases between. CDR3: CASRRGDRAQYF. CDR3 DNA: TGTGCCAGCAGGAGGGGGGACAGAGCGCAGTATTTT.

This clone showed up just once. The chain recombines TRBV4-1 with TRBJ2-4; 7 nucleotides match TRBD2. This CDR3 comprises 18 residues. V shed 4 bases and J 0 bases; nucleotides not matched to a gene: 12. The germline V gene has CDR1 MGHRA and CDR2 YSYEKL. The DNA of the CDR3 is TGCGCCAGCAGCCGCCGAAACGAGCGGGGCGAAGCCAAAAACATTCAGTACTTC. This gives the protein CASSRRNERGEAKNIQYF.

The chain employs TRBV19 and TRBJ1-5; weak D call: TRBD1 (6 bases). The CDR3 spans 17 residues. In germline, CDR1 is LNHDA, CDR2 SQIVND (reference sequence). The V end lost 3 bases, the J end lost 0 bases, and 15 bases lay between the germline ends. CDR3 region: CASSIESRGGSNQPQHF. The DNA for the CDR3 is TGTGCCAGTAGTATTGAGTCCAGGGGAGGTAGCAATCAGCCCCAGCATTTT. Based on the CDR3 plus reference TRBV19 and TRBJ1-5, the full variable domain is DGGITQSPKYLFRKEGQNVTLSCEQNLNHDAMYWYRQDPGQGLRLIYYSQIVNDFQKGDIAEGYSVSREKKESFPLTVTSAQKNPTAFYLCASSIESRGGSNQPQHFGDGTRLSIL.

This clone is large within its sample. The rearrangement joins TRBV7-8 to TRBJ2-7; 8 bases are a match to TRBD2. CDR3 length equals 18 residues. Per the germline V gene, CDR1 is SGHVS and CDR2 is FQNEAQ. The junction had 12 bases not matched to a gene; V was cut back by 1 base and J by 1 base. CDR3 nucleotides: TGTGCCAGCAGCTTAGAAAGCGGGGGTACGCCTAGGTCCTACGAGCAGTACTTC. It is translated as CASSLESGGTPRSYEQYF.